Each of the 27 T cell receptor beta chains below was sequenced from the same sample in a study of shared T cell receptors in the human thymus. Produced via immunoSEQ multiplex PCR; TCRdb's table is partial and in-frame only. This sample carries hundreds of thousands of clones, around 87% of them seen once, and the ten largest clones take under 0.01%. This sample also belongs to another study, concerning human thymus T cells.

Source material: thymocytes. These receptors came from a boy under three years old with a congenital heart defect.

The V call is TRBV16, the J call TRBJ1-6, with a tentative D call TRBD1 (5 bases). From germline, CDR1 is KGHSY and CDR2 FQNENV. The ends were cut back, 4 bases at V and 7 bases at J, with 17 bases in the middle. CDR3 length equals 16 residues. CDR3 in DNA: TGTGCCAGCAGCCTGCCGGGGGGGAGAATCAATTCACCCCTCCACTTT. As protein: CASSLPGGRINSPLHF.

The rearrangement joins TRBV19 to TRBJ1-2; D unresolved. With 10 bases removed from V and 7 bases from J, the gap between germline ends came to 19 bases. The CDR3 is 13 amino acids. CDR1 LNHDA and CDR2 SQIVND come from the germline V gene (reference sequence). The CDR3 protein is CATRRRLTGGYTF. The DNA for the CDR3 is TGTGCCACCCGACGACGTTTAACGGGTGGCTACACCTTC.

This chain links TRBV6-1 with TRBJ1-2; D remains ambiguous. Germline CDR1 is MNHNS and CDR2 is SASEGT. V lost 3 bases, J lost 5 bases, and 28 bases lay in between. The CDR3 has 19 residues. The CDR3 region is CASSEFPAEDKPGRYGYTF. CDR3 DNA sequence: TGTGCCAGCAGTGAGTTTCCAGCGGAAGATAAACCCGGAAGGTATGGCTACACCTTC.

The V call is TRBV18, the J call TRBJ2-3, with TRBD1 identical over 10 bases. This CDR3 has 17 residues. The trim removed 2 bases at V and 2 bases at J, leaving 7 bases unmatched. Germline V CDR1 and CDR2: KGHSH, LQKENI. The CDR3 nucleotides read TGTGCCAGCTCACCATATCGAGGGACAGGGGTCACAGATACGCAGTATTTT. Translated: CASSPYRGTGVTDTQYF. Variable domain in full (rest from reference TRBV18 and TRBJ2-3): NAGVMQNPRHLVRRRGQEARLRCSPMKGHSHVYWYRQLPEEGLKFMVYLQKENIIDESGMPKERFSAEFPKEGPSILRIQQVVRGDSAAYFCASSPYRGTGVTDTQYFGPGTRLTVL.

This chain connects TRBV4-3 to TRBJ2-1; TRBD1 might be the D (8 bases). The germline V gene has CDR1 LGHNA and CDR2 YSLEER. With 0 bases removed from V and 5 bases from J, the gap between germline ends came to 29 bases. This CDR3 has 21 amino acids. CDR3: CASSQDGMTGEGPIRHNEQFF. CDR3 DNA sequence: TGCGCCAGCAGCCAAGATGGAATGACAGGGGAGGGACCGATTAGACACAATGAGCAGTTCTTC.

This clone has more than one count but fewer than ten. V and J are TRBV14 and TRBJ1-1; D not resolved. The CDR3 sequence is 12 residues long. The germline V gene encodes CDR1 SGHDN and CDR2 FVKESK. V shed 0 bases and J shed 10 bases, with 9 bases lying between them. CDR3 nucleotides: TGTGCCAGCAGCCAAGATCGTCACGGAGCTTTCTTT. Residues: CASSQDRHGAFF.

V is TRBV4-1 and J is TRBJ2-5, with 12 bases fitting TRBD2. The CDR3 totals 17 residues. Germline V CDR1 and CDR2: MGHRA, YSYEKL. Losses at the gene ends were 4 bases for V and 3 bases for J; bases not matched to a gene: 9. The CDR3 loop is CASSPRGRLAGEETQYF. The CDR3 DNA is TGCGCCAGCAGCCCAAGAGGCAGACTAGCGGGAGAAGAGACCCAGTACTTC.

The rearrangement joins TRBV4-1 to TRBJ1-5, with TRBD1 as a possible D gene (5 bases). Trimming shortened V by 1 base and J by 3 bases, and 16 bases separated the two germline ends. From germline, CDR1 is MGHRA and CDR2 YSYEKL. The CDR3 consists of 17 residues. CDR3 sequence (DNA): TGCGCCAGCAGCCAAGGGGTCGGAGGGGCTGCCAATCAGCCCCAGCATTTT. Its protein is CASSQGVGGAANQPQHF.

The V gene is TRBV28, the J gene TRBJ2-1, with D possibly matching TRBD1 (6 bases). From germline, CDR1 is MDHEN and CDR2 SYDVKM. The V end was cut by 6 bases, the J end by 3 bases, with 21 bases between. The CDR3 runs 17 residues. Written as DNA, the CDR3 is TGTGCCAGCAGGAACACCCTTCCGGGACATATCTACAATGAGCAGTTCTTC. Its translation: CASRNTLPGHIYNEQFF.

The gene calls are TRBV15 and TRBJ2-7; 7 nucleotides align to TRBD1. This CDR3 is 14 amino acids long. The V segment lost 0 bases and the J segment 2 bases; nucleotides outside the gene matches: 1. The germline V gene encodes CDR1 LNHNV and CDR2 YYDKDF (reference sequence). The CDR3 region has the DNA TGTGCCACCAGCAGAGATACAGGGGCCTACGAGCAGTACTTC. This codes for CATSRDTGAYEQYF.

This rearrangement joins TRBV6-1 to TRBJ1-1; 7 nucleotides agree with TRBD1. The germline CDR1 and CDR2 sequences are MNHNS and SASEGT. The CDR3 length is 14 residues. V was clipped by 7 bases and J by 0 bases; unmatched bases: 5. The DNA for the CDR3 is TGTGCCAGCACCCGACAGGGAGTGAACACTGAAGCTTTCTTT. Translation gives CASTRQGVNTEAFF.

The rearrangement joins TRBV14 to TRBJ1-4, with a possible D match to TRBD1 (6 bases). Trimming shortened V by 0 bases and J by 8 bases, and 16 bases separated the two germline ends. Germline loops: CDR1 SGHDN, CDR2 FVKESK. The CDR3 has 16 amino acids. CDR3 loop: CASSQDLRQGSEKLFF. The CDR3 DNA reads as TGTGCCAGCAGCCAAGATCTGAGGCAGGGGAGCGAAAAACTGTTTTTT.

The chain links TRBV2 to TRBJ2-5, with 10 bases lining up with TRBD1. Germline lookup yields CDR1 SNHLY and CDR2 FYNNEI. Trimming took 9 bases from V and 2 from J; bases not matched to a gene: 6. The CDR3 totals 14 residues. The CDR3 nucleotides read TGTGCCAGGGGGACAGGGGCGGAACAAGAGACCCAGTACTTC. Translation gives CARGTGAEQETQYF. The whole variable domain, filled in from reference TRBV2 and TRBJ2-5, reads EPEVTQTPSHQVTQMGQEVILRCVPISNHLYFYWYRQILGQKVEFLVSFYNNEISEKSEIFDDQFSVERPDGSNFTLKIRSTKLEDSAMYFCARGTGAEQETQYFGPGTRLLVL.

V gene TRBV4-3 combines with J gene TRBJ1-6; the match to TRBD1 covers 10 bases. J gave up 5 bases and V 1 base, and 8 bases lay outside the gene matches. This CDR3 contains 18 residues. CDR1 is LGHNA, CDR2 YSLEER, per germline. Written as DNA, the CDR3 is TGCGCCAGCAGCCAAGCCGCGACAGGGGGCGAGCATAATTCACCCCTCCACTTT. Translating gives CASSQAATGGEHNSPLHF.

This chain uses TRBV30 with TRBJ2-2, with D tentatively TRBD2 (5 bases). Germline CDR1 reads GTSNPN; CDR2 reads SVGIG (reference sequence). This CDR3 region has 15 residues. V lost 0 bases and J 3 bases, leaving 11 bases between the germline ends. CDR3 DNA sequence: TGTGCCTGGAGTGTAACCGCTAGCTACACCGGGGAGCTGTTTTTT. Translating gives CAWSVTASYTGELFF.

This sequence joins TRBV28 and TRBJ2-5; the match to TRBD1 covers 7 bases. This CDR3 has 16 amino acids. After removal of 5 bases from V and 2 bases from J, the junction contained 11 bases not matched to a gene. The germline V gene encodes CDR1 MDHEN and CDR2 SYDVKM. Here the CDR3 reads CASSETSGQLQETQYF. The CDR3 bases are TGTGCCAGCAGTGAAACCTCGGGACAGTTGCAAGAGACCCAGTACTTC. Based on the CDR3 plus reference TRBV28 and TRBJ2-5, the full variable domain is DVKVTQSSRYLVKRTGEKVFLECVQDMDHENMFWYRQDPGLGLRLIYFSYDVKMKEKGDIPEGYSVSREKKERFSLILESASTNQTSMYLCASSETSGQLQETQYFGPGTRLLVL.

V gene TRBV5-1 combines with J gene TRBJ2-5, with TRBD1 matching 12 bases. The J call may be in error: the DNA end matches TRBJ2-7 better. The CDR3 is made up of 20 amino acids. CDR1 is SGHRS and CDR2 is YFSETQ in the germline V gene. This CDR3 reads CASSFVGDRGLAGTYYEQYF. The CDR3 nucleotides read TGCGCCAGCAGCTTCGTGGGGGACAGGGGGCTAGCGGGAACTTACTACGAGCAGTACTTC.

The V and J genes are TRBV7-9 and TRBJ2-7, with 8 bases that match TRBD2. This CDR3 region has 16 residues. The trim removed 5 bases at V and 1 base at J, leaving 10 bases unmatched. Per germline, CDR1 SEHNR and CDR2 FQNEAQ (reference sequence). CDR3 residues: CASSLNPGGLSYEQYF. The CDR3, as DNA: TGTGCCAGCAGCCTCAATCCGGGGGGGCTATCCTACGAGCAGTACTTC.

This clone was detected only once. The chain recombines TRBV4-1 with TRBJ2-4; 9 nucleotides agree with TRBD1. From germline, CDR1 is MGHRA and CDR2 YSYEKL. This CDR3 contains 20 residues. With 1 base clipped from V and 0 bases from J, the junction kept 13 bases outside the gene matches. The CDR3 nucleotides are TGCGCCAGCAGCCAAGCCCACCCCGGGACAGGGTTACTAGCCAAAAACATTCAGTACTTC. Its protein product is CASSQAHPGTGLLAKNIQYF.

The chain has TRBV2 and TRBJ2-3; no definite D call. CDR3 length equals 14 residues. Per germline, CDR1 SNHLY and CDR2 FYNNEI. V lost 6 bases and J 6 bases, leaving 16 bases between the germline ends. The CDR3 spells CASRKPPARDTQYF. As DNA, the CDR3 is TGTGCCAGCAGAAAGCCACCCGCCAGGGATACGCAGTATTTT.

The chain couples TRBV29-1 to TRBJ2-7; TRBD2 is a possible D gene (5 bases). The CDR3 loop spans 14 amino acids. Germline lookup yields CDR1 SQVTM and CDR2 ANQGSEA. Trimming removed 1 base at V and 2 bases at J, with 12 bases between. The chain's CDR3 is CSVEGGGPTYEQYF. In DNA, the CDR3 is TGCAGCGTTGAAGGTGGCGGGCCGACCTACGAGCAGTACTTC.

The genes are TRBV27 and TRBJ2-3; 8 nucleotides agree with TRBD2. The CDR3 loop spans 19 amino acids. V gave up 6 bases and J gave up 4 bases; unmatched junction bases: 21. Germline CDR1 and CDR2: MNHEY and SMNVEV (reference sequence). The CDR3 reads CASRPTSGLEDAFPDTQYF. The CDR3 DNA sequence: TGTGCCAGCAGGCCTACATCGGGACTAGAGGACGCATTTCCAGATACGCAGTATTTT.

CDR3 region: CASRADLNTEAFF. CDR3 nucleotide sequence: TGTGCCAGCCGCGCTGATCTGAACACTGAAGCTTTCTTT. J is TRBJ1-1 and V is TRBV6-1; D gene unclear. The CDR3 has 13 amino acids. CDR1 is MNHNS and CDR2 is SASEGT in the germline V gene. Trimming took off 8 bases at V and 0 bases at J, with 10 bases between the two ends.

The CDR3 loop reads CASSRFTVGDTEAFF. The DNA of the CDR3 is TGTGCCAGCAGTCGATTCACGGTGGGCGACACTGAAGCTTTCTTT. The chain links TRBV28 to TRBJ1-1; D remains ambiguous. The V gene lost 5 bases and the J gene lost 3 bases, with 16 bases spanning the gap. The CDR3 is 15 residues long. Germline values: CDR1 MDHEN, CDR2 SYDVKM. Based on the CDR3 plus reference TRBV28 and TRBJ1-1, the full variable domain is DVKVTQSSRYLVKRTGEKVFLECVQDMDHENMFWYRQDPGLGLRLIYFSYDVKMKEKGDIPEGYSVSREKKERFSLILESASTNQTSMYLCASSRFTVGDTEAFFGQGTRLTVV.

This chain uses TRBV19 with TRBJ1-4; D unresolved. The CDR3 covers 15 residues. The germline V gene encodes CDR1 LNHDA and CDR2 SQIVND (reference sequence). V was shortened by 8 bases and J by 2 bases, with 15 bases between the two germline ends. The CDR3 DNA follows: TGTGCCAGTTCCAACCACCCTAGCACTAATGAAAAACTGTTTTTT. Translating it yields CASSNHPSTNEKLFF. Full variable domain (remainder filled in from reference TRBV19 and TRBJ1-4): DGGITQSPKYLFRKEGQNVTLSCEQNLNHDAMYWYRQDPGQGLRLIYYSQIVNDFQKGDIAEGYSVSREKKESFPLTVTSAQKNPTAFYLCASSNHPSTNEKLFFGSGTQLSVL.

The chain has TRBV6-4 and TRBJ2-1; the match to TRBD1 covers 8 bases. The germline V gene has CDR1 MRHNA and CDR2 SNTAGT. V lost 3 bases and J lost 2; bases outside the gene matches: 6. CDR3 length: 16 residues. The CDR3 nucleotides read TGTGCCAGCAGTGAAAGGGACAGGCGCCCCTACAATGAGCAGTTCTTC. Protein: CASSERDRRPYNEQFF.

This chain uses TRBV4-3 with TRBJ2-5, with 12 bases aligning to TRBD1. Germline assignment: CDR1 LGHNA and CDR2 YSLEER. The trim removed 4 bases at V and 5 bases at J, leaving 17 bases unmatched. CDR3 length equals 19 residues. For the CDR3, the DNA is TGCGCCAGCAGCCCAGAGACTACCGGGACAGGGGGCGGGGGGGAGACCCAGTACTTC. As protein: CASSPETTGTGGGGETQYF.